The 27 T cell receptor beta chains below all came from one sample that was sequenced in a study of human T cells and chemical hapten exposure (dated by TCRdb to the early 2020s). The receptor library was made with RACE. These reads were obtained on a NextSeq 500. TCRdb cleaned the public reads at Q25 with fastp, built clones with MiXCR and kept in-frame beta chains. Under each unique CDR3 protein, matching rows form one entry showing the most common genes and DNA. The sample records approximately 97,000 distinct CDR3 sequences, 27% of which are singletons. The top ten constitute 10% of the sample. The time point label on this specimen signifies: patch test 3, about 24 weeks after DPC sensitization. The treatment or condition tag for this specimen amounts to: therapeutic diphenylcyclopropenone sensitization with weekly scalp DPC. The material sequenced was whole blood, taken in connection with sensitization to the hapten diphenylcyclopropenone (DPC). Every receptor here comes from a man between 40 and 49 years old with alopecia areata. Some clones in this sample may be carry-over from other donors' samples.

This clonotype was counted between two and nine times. CDR3 nucleotides: TGCAGTGCTAGGACTAGCGGGAGTCTGAAGACCCAGTACTTC. Translation gives CSARTSGSLKTQYF. This chain connects TRBV20-1 to TRBJ2-5; 12 bases match TRBD2. Germline V CDR1 and CDR2: DFQATT, SNEGSKA (reference sequence). This CDR3 has 14 amino acids. V was pared by 3 bases and J by 6 bases, with 5 bases of the junction left unmatched.

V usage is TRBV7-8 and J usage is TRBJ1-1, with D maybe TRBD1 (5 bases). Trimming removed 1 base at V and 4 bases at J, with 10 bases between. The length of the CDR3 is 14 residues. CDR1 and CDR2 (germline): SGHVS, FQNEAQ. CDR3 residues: CASSLGGEVTEAFF. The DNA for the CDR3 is TGTGCCAGCAGCTTAGGGGGGGAGGTCACTGAAGCTTTCTTT.

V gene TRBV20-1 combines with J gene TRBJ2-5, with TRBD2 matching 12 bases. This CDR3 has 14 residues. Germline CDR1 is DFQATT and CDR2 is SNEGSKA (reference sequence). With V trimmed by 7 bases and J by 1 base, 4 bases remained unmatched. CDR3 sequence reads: CSGSSGRAQETQYF. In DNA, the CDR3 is TGCAGTGGATCTAGCGGGAGGGCCCAAGAGACCCAGTACTTC.

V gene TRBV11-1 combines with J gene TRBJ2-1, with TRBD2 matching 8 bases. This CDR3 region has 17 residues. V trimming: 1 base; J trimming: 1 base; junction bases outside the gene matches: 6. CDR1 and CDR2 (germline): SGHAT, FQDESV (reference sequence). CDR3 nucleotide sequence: TGTGCCAGCAGCTTAGGACTACTAGCGGTGTCCTACAATGAGCAGTTCTTC. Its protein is CASSLGLLAVSYNEQFF.

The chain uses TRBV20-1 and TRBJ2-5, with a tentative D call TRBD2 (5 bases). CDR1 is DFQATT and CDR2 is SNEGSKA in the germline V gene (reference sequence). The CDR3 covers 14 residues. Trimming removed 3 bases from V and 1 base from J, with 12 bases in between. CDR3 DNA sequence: TGCAGTGCTAGCCCGGGAAACTTCCAAGAGACCCAGTACTTC. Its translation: CSASPGNFQETQYF.

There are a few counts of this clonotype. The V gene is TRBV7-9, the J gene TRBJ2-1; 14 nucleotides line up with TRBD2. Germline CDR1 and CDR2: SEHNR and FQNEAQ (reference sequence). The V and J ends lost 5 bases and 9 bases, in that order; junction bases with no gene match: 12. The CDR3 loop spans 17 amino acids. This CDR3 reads CASSPRLAGGLSAEQFF. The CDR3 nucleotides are TGTGCCAGCAGCCCCAGACTAGCGGGAGGGCTATCAGCTGAGCAGTTCTTC.

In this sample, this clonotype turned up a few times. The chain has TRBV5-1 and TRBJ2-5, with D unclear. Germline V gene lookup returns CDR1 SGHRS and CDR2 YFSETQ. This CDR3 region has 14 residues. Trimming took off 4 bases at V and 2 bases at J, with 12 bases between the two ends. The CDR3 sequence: CASSGSTKQETQYF. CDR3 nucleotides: TGCGCCAGCAGCGGGTCGACCAAGCAAGAGACCCAGTACTTC.

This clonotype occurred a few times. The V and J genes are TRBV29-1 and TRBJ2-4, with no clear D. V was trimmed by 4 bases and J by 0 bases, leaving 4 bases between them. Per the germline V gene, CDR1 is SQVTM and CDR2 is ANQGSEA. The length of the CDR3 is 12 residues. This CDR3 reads CSVGVAKNIQYF. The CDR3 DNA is TGCAGCGTTGGAGTAGCCAAAAACATTCAGTACTTC.

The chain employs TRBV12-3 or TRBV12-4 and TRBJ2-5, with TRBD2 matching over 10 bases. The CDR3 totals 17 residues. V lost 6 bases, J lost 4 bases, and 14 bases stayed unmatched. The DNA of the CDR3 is TGTGCCAGCAGCTCCGAGCGGGGGGGGGTTTCCCCAGAGACCCAGTACTTC. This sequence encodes CASSSERGGVSPETQYF.

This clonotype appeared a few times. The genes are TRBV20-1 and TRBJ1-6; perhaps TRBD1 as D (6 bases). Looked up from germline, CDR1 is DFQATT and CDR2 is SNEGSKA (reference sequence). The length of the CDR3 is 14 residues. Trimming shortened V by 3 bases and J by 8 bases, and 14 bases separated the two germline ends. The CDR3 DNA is TGCAGTGCTAGTCAAGGGAGGGGGGATTCACCCCTCCACTTT. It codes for CSASQGRGDSPLHF.

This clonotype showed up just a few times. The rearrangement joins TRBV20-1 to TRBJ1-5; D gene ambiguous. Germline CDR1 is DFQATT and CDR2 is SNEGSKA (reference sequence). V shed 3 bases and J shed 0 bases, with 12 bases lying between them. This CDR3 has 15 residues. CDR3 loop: CSASAGGYSNQPQHF. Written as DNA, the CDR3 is TGCAGTGCTAGCGCGGGAGGGTATAGCAATCAGCCCCAGCATTTT.

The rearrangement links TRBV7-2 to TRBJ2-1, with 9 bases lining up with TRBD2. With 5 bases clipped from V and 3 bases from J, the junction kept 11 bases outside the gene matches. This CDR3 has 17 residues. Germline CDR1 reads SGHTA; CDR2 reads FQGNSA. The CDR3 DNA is TGTGCCAGCAGCCCCCACCCGACGACTAGCGGCTACAATGAGCAGTTCTTC. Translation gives CASSPHPTTSGYNEQFF.

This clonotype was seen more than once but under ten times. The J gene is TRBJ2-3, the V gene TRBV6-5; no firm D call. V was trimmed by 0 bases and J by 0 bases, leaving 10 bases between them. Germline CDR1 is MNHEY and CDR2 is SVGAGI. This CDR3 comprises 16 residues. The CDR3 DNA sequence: TGTGCCAGCAGTTACTCGCGTCTAGATAGCACAGATACGCAGTATTTT. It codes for CASSYSRLDSTDTQYF.

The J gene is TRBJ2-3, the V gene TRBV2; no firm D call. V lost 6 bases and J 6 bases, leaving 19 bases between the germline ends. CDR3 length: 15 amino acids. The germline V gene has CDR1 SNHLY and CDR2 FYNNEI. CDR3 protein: CASSSPVFQEDTQYF. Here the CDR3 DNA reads TGTGCCAGCAGCAGTCCGGTCTTTCAGGAGGATACGCAGTATTTT.

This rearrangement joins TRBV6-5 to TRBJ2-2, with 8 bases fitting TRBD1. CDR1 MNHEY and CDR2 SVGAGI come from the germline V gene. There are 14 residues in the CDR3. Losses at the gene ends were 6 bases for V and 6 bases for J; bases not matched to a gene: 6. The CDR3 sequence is CASSLTTGAGELFF. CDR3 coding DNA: TGTGCCAGCAGCCTCACGACAGGGGCCGGGGAGCTGTTTTTT.

Written as DNA, the CDR3 is TGTGCCAGCAGCTTAGAAAAGCGGTTGGGGCAAGAGACCCAGTACTTC. Its protein is CASSLEKRLGQETQYF. This sequence joins TRBV7-9 and TRBJ2-5, with a weak D call TRBD2 (5 bases). The CDR3 loop spans 16 amino acids. V was cut by 1 base and J by 2 bases, with 14 bases left in between. Germline V CDR1 and CDR2: SEHNR, FQNEAQ (reference sequence).

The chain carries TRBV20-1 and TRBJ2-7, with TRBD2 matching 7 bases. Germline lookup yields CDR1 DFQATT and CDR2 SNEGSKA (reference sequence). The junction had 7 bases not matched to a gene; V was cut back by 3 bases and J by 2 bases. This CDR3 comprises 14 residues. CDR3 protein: CSARTLRGAYEQYF. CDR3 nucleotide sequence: TGCAGTGCTAGGACCCTCCGGGGGGCCTACGAGCAGTACTTC.

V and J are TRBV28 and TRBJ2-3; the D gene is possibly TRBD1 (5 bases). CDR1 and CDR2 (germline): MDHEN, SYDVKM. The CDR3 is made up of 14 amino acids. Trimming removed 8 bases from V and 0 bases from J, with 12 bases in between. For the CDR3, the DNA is TGTGCCAGCGCGCCAGGGCCTAGCACAGATACGCAGTATTTT. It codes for CASAPGPSTDTQYF.

Written as DNA, the CDR3 is TGCAGTGCTATCAAGTCTAGCGGGGGGACCAAAGAGACCCAGTACTTC. Translated, it gives CSAIKSSGGTKETQYF. The V call is TRBV20-1, the J call TRBJ2-5; 11 bases map to TRBD2. Per germline, CDR1 DFQATT and CDR2 SNEGSKA (reference sequence). This CDR3 has 16 residues. Germline trimming cut 4 bases from V and 3 bases from J; bases unmatched to any gene: 10.

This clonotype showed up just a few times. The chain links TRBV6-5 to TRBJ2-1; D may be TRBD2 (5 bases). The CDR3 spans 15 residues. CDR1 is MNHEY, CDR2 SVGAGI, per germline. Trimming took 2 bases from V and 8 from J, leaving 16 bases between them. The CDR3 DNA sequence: TGTGCCAGCAGTTACCTGGGAGAGAATTCCGATGAGCAGTTCTTC. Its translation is CASSYLGENSDEQFF.

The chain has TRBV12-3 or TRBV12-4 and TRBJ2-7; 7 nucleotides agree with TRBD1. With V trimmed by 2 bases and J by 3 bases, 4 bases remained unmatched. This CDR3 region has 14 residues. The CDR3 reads CASSLRQGRYEQYF. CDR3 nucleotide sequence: TGTGCCAGCAGTTTAAGACAGGGTCGCTACGAGCAGTACTTC.

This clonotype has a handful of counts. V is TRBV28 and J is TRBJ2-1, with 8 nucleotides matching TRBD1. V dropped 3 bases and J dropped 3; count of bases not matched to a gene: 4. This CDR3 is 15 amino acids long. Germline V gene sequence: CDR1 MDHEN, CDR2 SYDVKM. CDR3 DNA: TGTGCCAGCAGTTTTGGGACAGGAAGCTACAATGAGCAGTTCTTC. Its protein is CASSFGTGSYNEQFF.

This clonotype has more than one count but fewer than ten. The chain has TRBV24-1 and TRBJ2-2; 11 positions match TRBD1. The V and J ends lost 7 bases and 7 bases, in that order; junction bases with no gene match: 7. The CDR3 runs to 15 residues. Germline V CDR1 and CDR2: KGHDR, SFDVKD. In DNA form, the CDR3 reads TGTGCCACCAGAGGGGACAGGGGGACGGGCGGGGAGCTGTTTTTT. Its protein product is CATRGDRGTGGELFF.

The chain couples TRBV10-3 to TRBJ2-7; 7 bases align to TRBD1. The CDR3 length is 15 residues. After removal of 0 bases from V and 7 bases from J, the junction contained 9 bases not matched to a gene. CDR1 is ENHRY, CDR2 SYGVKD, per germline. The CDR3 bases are TGTGCCATCAGTGAGTCGGCAGGGGGATGGGGGGAGCAGTACTTC. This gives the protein CAISESAGGWGEQYF.

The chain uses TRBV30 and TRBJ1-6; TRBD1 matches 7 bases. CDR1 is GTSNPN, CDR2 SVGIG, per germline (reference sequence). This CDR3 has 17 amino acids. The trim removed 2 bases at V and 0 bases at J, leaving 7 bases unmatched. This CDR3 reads CAWSLGGDSSYNSPLHF. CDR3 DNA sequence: TGTGCCTGGAGTTTAGGAGGGGACAGCTCCTATAATTCACCCCTCCACTTT.

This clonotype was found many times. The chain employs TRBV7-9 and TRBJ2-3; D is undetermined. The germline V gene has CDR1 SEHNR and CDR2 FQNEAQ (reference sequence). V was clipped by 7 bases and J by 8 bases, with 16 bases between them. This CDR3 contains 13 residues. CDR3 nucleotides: TGTGCCAGCAACAGCTTCCCAGGTGCTACGCAGTATTTT. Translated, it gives CASNSFPGATQYF.

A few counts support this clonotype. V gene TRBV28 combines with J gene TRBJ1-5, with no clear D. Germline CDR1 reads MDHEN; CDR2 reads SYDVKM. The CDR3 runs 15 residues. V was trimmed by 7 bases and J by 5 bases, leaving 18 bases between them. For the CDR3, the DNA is TGTGCCAGCACCCAACCCCCCCGGGGATATCAGCCCCAGCATTTT. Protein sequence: CASTQPPRGYQPQHF.